The rows below give T cell receptor beta chains drawn from one sample of a study of T-cell reconstitution after alpha-beta-depleted transplantation in children. TCRdb re-called the PCR reads through MiXCR, storing one row per CDR3 protein. The top ten clones hold 5% of a sample with some 840,000 distinct CDR3 sequences, roughly 15% of them seen once. This sample comprised PBMCs, mostly from graft donor cells, obtained 360 days after TCRalphabeta/CD19-depleted stem cell transplant. All receptors derive from a male patient between 10 and 17 years old who had a stem cell transplant for acute lymphoblastic leukemia, so the T cells may come from the graft donor. Each CDR3 is given with its conserved first and last residue. D genes are given only for firm matches. The size entry is marked missing in some rows and otherwise reads once, few, many or a size class.

d_call	clone_size	v_call	j_call	cdr3_nt	cdr3_aa
-	-	TRBV28	TRBJ1-5	TGTGCCAGCAGTTGGGGGTTAGGCAATCAGCCCCAGCATTTT	CASSWGLGNQPQHF
-	-	TRBV11-1	TRBJ2-7	TGTGCCAGCAGGGCGCGTACGGGAGCTTACGAGCAGTACTTC	CASRARTGAYEQYF
-	few	TRBV11-2	TRBJ2-7	TGTGCCAGCAGGCGATTACAAGCGGGCGAGCAGTACTTC	CASRRLQAGEQYF
-	-	TRBV9	TRBJ2-5	TGTGCCAGCAGCGTAGGTAAAGGGCGAGGGACCCAGTACTTC	CASSVGKGRGTQYF
TRBD1	-	TRBV4-1	TRBJ1-1	TGCGCCAGCAGCCAAGAGGGGGCAAGGAGGACAGGCCCGGCTTTCTTT	CASSQEGARRTGPAFF
TRBD1	many	TRBV6-1	TRBJ2-1	TGTGCCAGCAGTGATGGGACAGGGTGGTACAATGAGCAGTTCTTC	CASSDGTGWYNEQFF
-	-	TRBV18	TRBJ1-1	TGTGCCAGCTCACCATCCTGGCCAGGGCCGGGTAACACTGAAGCTTTCTTT	CASSPSWPGPGNTEAFF
TRBD2	few	TRBV25-1	TRBJ2-7	TGTGCCAGCAGCGGGGGAGGGACTAGCGGACCTCTCTCCTACGAGCAGTACTTC	CASSGGGTSGPLSYEQYF
-	many	TRBV5-1	TRBJ2-7	TGCGCCAGCAGCTTGGACGCAGGTTCAGTAGCCGAGCAGTACTTC	CASSLDAGSVAEQYF
-	few	TRBV27	TRBJ2-5	TGTGCCAGCAGTTTATACGGCGGCAACCAAGAGACCCAGTACTTC	CASSLYGGNQETQYF
-	-	TRBV7-9	TRBJ2-3	TGTGCCAGCAGGAGGCAATCTTACGCAGATTCAGATACGCAGTATTTT	CASRRQSYADSDTQYF
TRBD2	few	TRBV5-4	TRBJ2-2	TGTGCCAGCAGCCCCTCGCTAGCGGGAGAGTACACCGGGGAGCTGTTTTTT	CASSPSLAGEYTGELFF
TRBD1	few	TRBV12-3/TRBV12-4	TRBJ2-7	TGTGCCAGCAACAAGGACAGGGGCCGCAACGAGCAGTACTTC	CASNKDRGRNEQYF
TRBD1	-	TRBV12-3/TRBV12-4	TRBJ2-4	TGTGCCAGCAGTCCCGGGACAGGACTTATTCAGTACTTC	CASSPGTGLIQYF
-	-	TRBV5-1	TRBJ2-1	TGCGCCAGCTCAGTCACATCGGGCAATGAGCAGTTCTTC	CASSVTSGNEQFF
-	few	TRBV6-1	TRBJ1-5	TGTGCCAGCAGGCCGTCGGGTAAAGTAAATCAGCCCCAGCATTTT	CASRPSGKVNQPQHF
-	-	TRBV7-3	TRBJ1-1	TGTGCCAGCACCACAGGGTCCTCCACTGAAGCTTTCTTT	CASTTGSSTEAFF
-	-	TRBV27	TRBJ2-5	TGTGCCGCCGGACGACTCCAAGAGACCCAGTACTTC	CAAGRLQETQYF
-	-	TRBV5-1	TRBJ2-1	TGCGCCAGCAGCTTGGGGAGACAGACATACAATGAGCAGTTCTTC	CASSLGRQTYNEQFF
-	few	TRBV12-3/TRBV12-4	TRBJ1-5	TGTGCCAGCAGCAACAGGGTACCCAATCAGCCCCAGCATTTT	CASSNRVPNQPQHF
-	-	TRBV5-1	TRBJ2-7	TGCGCCAGCAGCTTGGAGGGGGGGCCGTTCTACGAGCAGTACTTC	CASSLEGGPFYEQYF
TRBD2	few	TRBV11-1	TRBJ2-7	TGTGCCAGCAGCCCGCTGAGGACTAGCGGGAGACCCGACTCCTACGAGCAGTACTTC	CASSPLRTSGRPDSYEQYF
-	many	TRBV27	TRBJ2-1	TGTGCCAGCAGTTATGGGGTCTCCTACAATGAGCAGTTCTTC	CASSYGVSYNEQFF
TRBD2	-	TRBV11-2	TRBJ2-1	TGTGCCAGCAGCTTAGATGGGGTAGCGGGAGAGTACAATGAGCAGTTCTTC	CASSLDGVAGEYNEQFF
-	-	TRBV20-1	TRBJ2-3	TGCAGTGCTAGAGACCCTAGCTTCCTGCCAGATACGCAGTATTTT	CSARDPSFLPDTQYF
-	-	TRBV7-9	TRBJ2-6	TGTGCCAGCAGCCCCCTCGAGGCCTCTGGGGCCAACGTCCTGACTTTC	CASSPLEASGANVLTF
TRBD1	few	TRBV11-2	TRBJ1-1	TGTGCCAGCAGCTTAGTCAGGGGGCCCGAAGCTTTCTTT	CASSLVRGPEAFF
TRBD1	-	TRBV2	TRBJ2-3	TGTGCCAGCAACGGACAGGGGGATATGCCCACAGATACGCAGTATTTT	CASNGQGDMPTDTQYF
-	-	TRBV29-1	TRBJ2-7	TGCAGCGTTGAGACGGAAGGCGAGCAGTACTTC	CSVETEGEQYF
TRBD2	many	TRBV7-7	TRBJ2-1	TGTGCCAGCAGCTTACAACTAGCGGGACGGAATGAGCAGTTCTTC	CASSLQLAGRNEQFF
-	few	TRBV20-1	TRBJ2-7	TGCAGTGCTAGAGTAGCTTTCTACGAGCAGTACTTC	CSARVAFYEQYF
TRBD2	-	TRBV11-2	TRBJ2-3	TGTGCCAGCAGCTTAGATGTCCTAGCGGGACGCACAGATACGCAGTATTTT	CASSLDVLAGRTDTQYF
-	-	TRBV4-1	TRBJ1-2	TGCGCCAGCAGCAGTACAGGGTTTCGGCTAGGCTACACCTTC	CASSSTGFRLGYTF
-	-	TRBV25-1	TRBJ2-4	TGTGCCAGCAATCGAGCAGGGAGGAACATTCAGTACTTC	CASNRAGRNIQYF
TRBD2	few	TRBV5-1	TRBJ2-1	TGCGCCAGCAGCTTGGGGACTAGCGGGAGAAGTTTGTGGAACAATGAGCAGTTCTTC	CASSLGTSGRSLWNNEQFF
TRBD2	-	TRBV20-1	TRBJ2-7	TGCAGTGCCCTCACTAGCGGGCGGGACGAGCAGTACTTC	CSALTSGRDEQYF
-	few	TRBV30	TRBJ2-5	TGTGCCTGGAGTGATCCTCGACAGGCCACAGAGACCCAGTACTTC	CAWSDPRQATETQYF
TRBD1	many	TRBV5-1	TRBJ1-4	TGCGCCAGCAGCTACGGGGACAGGGATGAAAAACTGTTTTTT	CASSYGDRDEKLFF
-	-	TRBV24-1	TRBJ2-5	TGTGCCACCAGTGACCCGCTGGACATTGAAGAGACCCAGTACTTC	CATSDPLDIEETQYF
-	few	TRBV4-1	TRBJ2-7	TGCGCCAGCAGCCAAGCGGTGGTTATCTACGAGCAGTACTTC	CASSQAVVIYEQYF
TRBD2	-	TRBV20-1	TRBJ2-5	TGCAGTGCTATTACCCCTAGCGGGGGGGAGAAGACCCAGTACTTC	CSAITPSGGEKTQYF
TRBD1	-	TRBV4-1	TRBJ2-3	TGCGCCAGCAGCCAAGGACAGGGGGCGAGAGATACGCAGTATTTT	CASSQGQGARDTQYF